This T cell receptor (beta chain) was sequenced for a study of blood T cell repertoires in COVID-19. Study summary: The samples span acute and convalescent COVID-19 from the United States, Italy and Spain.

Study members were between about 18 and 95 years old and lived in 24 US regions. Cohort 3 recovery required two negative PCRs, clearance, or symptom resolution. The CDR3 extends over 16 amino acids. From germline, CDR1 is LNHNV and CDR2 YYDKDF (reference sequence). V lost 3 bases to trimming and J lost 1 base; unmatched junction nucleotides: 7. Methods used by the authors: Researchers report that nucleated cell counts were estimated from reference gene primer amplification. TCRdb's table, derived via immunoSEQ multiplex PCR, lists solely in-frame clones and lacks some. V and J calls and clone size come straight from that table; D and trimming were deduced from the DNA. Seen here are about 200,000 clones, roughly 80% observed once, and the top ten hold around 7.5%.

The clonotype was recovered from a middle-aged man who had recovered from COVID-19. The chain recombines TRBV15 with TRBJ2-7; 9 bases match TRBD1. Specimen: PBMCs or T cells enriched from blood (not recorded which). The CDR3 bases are TGTGCCACCAGCAGGTCCGGGGACAGGGTTTCCTACGAGCAGTACTTC. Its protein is CATSRSGDRVSYEQYF.